Sequencing of this TCR beta chain was carried out in a study of blood T cells in healthy people across ages. With a J-beta primer mix and a sample-barcoded 5' primer, a second PCR ran about 7 to 12 cycles. Using its own MiXCR run on the 5' RACE reads, TCRdb lists one record per CDR3 protein. This sample has approximately 600,000 distinct CDR3 sequences, with about 54% found just once. Per germline, CDR1 SGDLS and CDR2 YYNGEE. There are 15 residues in the CDR3. The ends were cut back, 3 bases at V and 1 base at J, with 12 bases in the middle. The gene calls are TRBV9 and TRBJ2-3; possible D gene TRBD2, 7 bases. This sequence was found in a man in his sixties in good health. Sequenced sample: blood. The CDR3 nucleotides are TGTGCCAGCAGCGCAGAGGGGGGGCGCACAGATACGCAGTATTTT. It specifies CASSAEGGRTDTQYF.